This TCR beta chain is drawn from a study of T-cell reconstitution after alpha-beta-depleted transplantation in children (dated by TCRdb to 2016 to 2017). Background on the whole study: T-cell immune reconstitution after TCRalphabeta/CD19-depleted allogeneic hematopoietic cell transplantation in children was quantitatively tracked in the study by means of TCR repertoire profiling.

In light of the paper, this sample's treatment or condition label describes: allogeneic hematopoietic cell transplantation with graft depleted of TCRalphabeta T cells and CD19 B cells. TCRalphabeta/CD19-depleted allogeneic hematopoietic cell grafts were given to the transplant recipients, all of whom were children. Overall study results and their limits: About two months after transplant, the apparently early recovery of alphabetaT-cell counts reportedly depended on just several hundred clones that had expanded rapidly and came from non-depleted graft cells. The frequencies of hyperexpanded clones fell over the following months, and after one year, T-cell counts and TCRbeta diversity were mostly attributed to newly produced T cells. In some patients, the high TCRbeta diversity seen at day 60 was put down to recipient T cells and intrathymic progenitors that had survived conditioning.

As for this clonotype: Its antigen is currently not known. No base qualities exist here, and no much larger clone lies one base off it.

CDR1 and CDR2 were assigned from the germline V gene as SGHRS and YFSETQ. From its cysteine to its phenylalanine, the CDR3 spans 13 amino acids. CDR3 DNA only is kept here, 39 bases in frame from base 1. The V and J ends are trimmed by 4 bases and 5 bases, leaving 13 bases between them. The library was generated by PCR. Sequencing was carried out with an Illumina HiSeq 2500. TCR library preparation used molecular barcoding, with unique molecular identifiers applied to normalize quantification of the TCRbeta repertoire. TCRdb itself trimmed the public reads at Q25 with fastp, ran MiXCR and retained productive beta chains. Rows with a matching CDR3 protein are joined into one entry that keeps the most common DNA and genes. The sample yields 330,000 or so distinct CDR3 sequences; over 7% were counted once. The top ten clonotypes cover 9.1% of the sample.

The chain joins TRBV5-1 to TRBJ2-7; TRBD2 could be the D gene, as 6 bases match. Sample: peripheral blood, taken 360 days after TCRalphabeta/CD19-depleted stem cell transplant. The clonotype was recovered from a female patient aged 2 to 10 who had a stem cell transplant for Fanconi anemia, so the T cells may come from the graft donor. The nucleotides are TGCGCCAGCAGCCTACGTGGCGGGAACGAGCAGTACTTC. It codes for CASSLRGGNEQYF. Full variable domain (CDR3 extended with the reference TRBV5-1 and TRBJ2-7 proteins): KAGVTQTPRYLIKTRGQQVTLSCSPISGHRSVSWYQQTPGQGLQFLFEYFSETQRNKGNFPGRFSGRQFSNSRSEMNVSTLELGDSALYLCASSLRGGNEQYFGPGTRLTVT.